What follows are 11 T cell receptor beta chains derived from one specimen sequenced in a study of cytotoxic CD8 clonotypes in ibrutinib-treated CLL. The assay was immunoSEQ multiplex PCR, and TCRdb's table has in-frame clones only and misses some. The sample records about 30,000 clones, around three fifths being singletons. The sequencing used PBMCs, collected before ibrutinib treatment. These receptors were collected from a human donor with chronic lymphocytic leukemia.

This chain uses TRBV7-2 with TRBJ1-2, with D perhaps TRBD1 (5 bases). CDR1 is SGHTA, CDR2 FQGNSA, per germline. This CDR3 region has 13 residues. Trimming took 1 base from V and 5 from J, leaving 8 bases between them. CDR3 in DNA: TGTGCCAGCAGCTTAGGGGACCAATATGGCTACACCTTC. It is translated as CASSLGDQYGYTF.

This chain links TRBV19 with TRBJ2-7; D may correspond to TRBD1 or TRBD2 (6 bases each). CDR3 length: 12 residues. V lost 6 bases, J lost 6 bases, and 12 bases lay in between. Germline loops: CDR1 LNHDA, CDR2 SQIVND (reference sequence). In nucleotides, the CDR3 is TGTGCCAGTAGAAGGGGGGCTGGCGAGCAGTACTTC. Residues: CASRRGAGEQYF.

The chain has TRBV4-1 and TRBJ2-5, with 13 bases identical to TRBD2. After removal of 0 bases from V and 2 bases from J, the junction contained 6 bases not matched to a gene. This CDR3 is built from 18 residues. The V gene's germline CDR1 is MGHRA and CDR2 YSYEKL. CDR3 DNA: TGCGCCAGCAGCCAAGAACTAGCGGGGGGGCGGGCACAAGAGACCCAGTACTTC. Its protein product is CASSQELAGGRAQETQYF.

The V call is TRBV5-4, the J call TRBJ2-5; D is perhaps TRBD2 (7 bases). Trimming stripped 5 bases from V and 5 bases from J, with 16 bases between. The germline gives CDR1 SGHNT, CDR2 YYREEE (reference sequence). CDR3 length: 14 amino acids. CDR3 protein: CASRKGGAGETQYF. CDR3 sequence (DNA): TGTGCCAGCAGAAAGGGGGGGGCGGGTGAGACCCAGTACTTC. Variable domain in full (rest from reference TRBV5-4 and TRBJ2-5): ETGVTQSPTHLIKTRGQQVTLRCSSQSGHNTVSWYQQALGQGPQFIFQYYREEENGRGNFPPRFSGLQFPNYSSELNVNALELDDSALYLCASRKGGAGETQYFGPGTRLLVL.

The chain links TRBV7-6 to TRBJ1-4; D is unclear. Trimming removed 5 bases at V and 6 bases at J, with 10 bases between. The V gene's germline CDR1 is SGHVS and CDR2 FNYEAQ. There are 13 residues in the CDR3. This CDR3 is CASSRSRDEKLFF. For the CDR3, the DNA is TGTGCCAGCAGCCGGAGTAGGGATGAAAAACTGTTTTTT.

The sample holds a few counts of this clone. The V and J genes are TRBV5-1 and TRBJ2-7; 7 nucleotides match TRBD1. Trimming at V came to 4 bases and at J to 0 bases, leaving 7 bases not matched to a gene. CDR1 SGHRS and CDR2 YFSETQ come from the germline V gene. The CDR3 runs 15 residues. The CDR3 sequence is CASSPRGDSSYEQYF. In nucleotides, the CDR3 is TGCGCCAGCAGCCCCCGTGGGGACAGCTCCTACGAGCAGTACTTC. Looking up the rest from reference TRBV5-1 and TRBJ2-7 gives the full variable domain: KAGVTQTPRYLIKTRGQQVTLSCSPISGHRSVSWYQQTPGQGLQFLFEYFSETQRNKGNFPGRFSGRQFSNSRSEMNVSTLELGDSALYLCASSPRGDSSYEQYFGPGTRLTVT.

This clone appeared a few times. The CDR3 region is CAISESLRGGGFSYEQYF. The CDR3 DNA reads as TGTGCCATCAGTGAGTCGTTACGGGGGGGAGGTTTTTCCTACGAGCAGTACTTC. The V call is TRBV10-3, the J call TRBJ2-7, with TRBD2 matching 8 bases. This CDR3 region has 18 residues. V was clipped by 0 bases and J by 1 base; unmatched bases: 11. Germline V gene lookup returns CDR1 ENHRY and CDR2 SYGVKD.

V gene TRBV10-1 combines with J gene TRBJ2-1, with 11 nucleotides matching TRBD2. Losses at the gene ends were 3 bases for V and 4 bases for J; bases not matched to a gene: 2. CDR3 length equals 15 residues. The V gene's germline CDR1 is WNHNN and CDR2 SYGVQD (reference sequence). The CDR3 spells CASSDTSGGYNEQFF. In DNA, the CDR3 is TGCGCCAGCAGTGACACTAGCGGGGGATACAATGAGCAGTTCTTC.

The V and J genes are TRBV7-8 and TRBJ1-1; D may be TRBD1 (5 bases). This CDR3 has 15 residues. The V gene lost 5 bases and the J gene lost 4 bases, with 17 bases spanning the gap. Germline loops: CDR1 SGHVS, CDR2 FQNEAQ. In DNA, the CDR3 is TGTGCCAGCAGCCACCGGGGGGAGGCATCCACTGAAGCTTTCTTT. The encoded protein is CASSHRGEASTEAFF.

This clone was observed a handful of times. One junction end does not reproduce the germline sequence, and a read error may be involved. The rearrangement joins TRBV6-5 to TRBJ2-3; 8 bases align to TRBD2. From germline, CDR1 is MNHEY and CDR2 SVGAGI. The CDR3 contains 15 residues. The CDR3 spells CASSYSGLGDNLQDF. CDR3 DNA sequence: TGTGCCAGCAGTTACTCGGGACTAGGAGACAACCTACAGGATTTT.

V gene TRBV7-8 combines with J gene TRBJ2-3, with unresolved D. Germline CDR1 SGHVS, CDR2 FQNEAQ. The CDR3 spans 14 residues. The V gene lost 2 bases and the J gene lost 2 bases, with 8 bases spanning the gap. The DNA of the CDR3 is TGTGCCAGCAGCTTACAACTATCCACAGATACGCAGTATTTT. Amino acids: CASSLQLSTDTQYF.